This entry lists 13 T cell receptor beta chains sequenced from one sample in a study of T cell responses to AZD1222 COVID-19 vaccine. Only in-frame clones appear in the TCRdb table, and some are missing; sequencing was by immunoSEQ multiplex PCR. The repertoire holds about 120,000 clones, with roughly nine tenths as singletons. The material was peripheral blood, obtained 28 days after the second AZD1222 dose. These receptors originate from an adult who received the AZD1222 COVID-19 vaccine.

The genes are TRBV10-1 and TRBJ2-1; D is undetermined. The V gene lost 2 bases and the J gene lost 2 bases, with 13 bases spanning the gap. CDR1 is WNHNN, CDR2 SYGVQD, per germline (reference sequence). The CDR3 sequence is 16 residues long. CDR3 in DNA: TGCGCCAGCAGTGAGGGTTGGAAGAAACCCTACAATGAGCAGTTCTTC. Residues: CASSEGWKKPYNEQFF.

The rearrangement joins TRBV2 to TRBJ2-7; TRBD2 matches 13 bases. CDR1 is SNHLY, CDR2 FYNNEI, per germline. The CDR3 covers 15 residues. Unmatched junction bases numbered 3, after V lost 3 bases and J lost 4 bases. CDR3 sequence (DNA): TGTGCCAGCAGTGAGGGACTAGCGGGGAGTTACGAGCAGTACTTC. Residues: CASSEGLAGSYEQYF.

V usage is TRBV5-1 and J usage is TRBJ2-7; a weak D match, TRBD1 (6 bases). The V and J ends lost 0 bases and 1 base respectively, with 11 bases between them. The germline V gene has CDR1 SGHRS and CDR2 YFSETQ. CDR3 length: 15 amino acids. CDR3 DNA sequence: TGCGCCAGCAGCTTGGGGGGGCGTACATCCTACGAGCAGTACTTC. Its translation is CASSLGGRTSYEQYF.

This chain connects TRBV5-1 to TRBJ1-2, with D maybe TRBD1 (5 bases). Deletions cut 5 bases from V and 4 bases from J, with 15 bases between. Germline-derived CDR1 and CDR2 are SGHRS and YFSETQ. This CDR3 comprises 14 residues. CDR3 in amino acids: CASRPEVGGYGYTF. CDR3 in DNA: TGCGCCAGCAGGCCCGAGGTGGGGGGCTATGGCTACACCTTC.

J is TRBJ1-1 and V is TRBV18, with D possibly matching TRBD1 (6 bases). The CDR3 totals 13 residues. Trimming removed 3 bases from V and 3 bases from J, with 8 bases in between. Germline CDR1 is KGHSH and CDR2 is LQKENI. The CDR3 DNA reads as TGTGCCAGCTCACCCAGGGGAGACACTGAAGCTTTCTTT. This gives the protein CASSPRGDTEAFF.

The genes are TRBV5-1 and TRBJ2-3; 11 nucleotides align to TRBD2. Unmatched junction bases numbered 8, after V lost 3 bases and J lost 2 bases. Germline assignment: CDR1 SGHRS and CDR2 YFSETQ. This CDR3 has 17 amino acids. The CDR3 loop reads CASSSKTSGVTTDTQYF. CDR3 DNA: TGCGCCAGCAGCTCCAAGACTAGCGGGGTGACCACAGATACGCAGTATTTT.

The rearrangement joins TRBV9 to TRBJ1-6; D unresolved. The V gene's germline CDR1 is SGDLS and CDR2 YYNGEE. This CDR3 is 18 amino acids long. The germline V and J ends were trimmed by 3 bases and 2 bases, with 18 bases remaining between them. CDR3 nucleotides: TGTGCCAGCAGCGAGGGTGGAGGTGGAGGAACCTATAATTCACCCCTCCACTTT. It yields the protein CASSEGGGGGTYNSPLHF.

J is TRBJ2-6 and V is TRBV7-9, with D uncertain. V lost 5 bases and J 0 bases, leaving 8 bases between the germline ends. The CDR3 loop spans 15 amino acids. CDR1 SEHNR and CDR2 FQNEAQ come from the germline V gene (reference sequence). The CDR3 spells CASSIPSSGANVLTF. CDR3 DNA: TGTGCCAGCAGCATACCAAGCTCTGGGGCCAACGTCCTGACTTTC.

The chain has TRBV5-8 and TRBJ2-3, with D possibly being TRBD1 or TRBD2 (6 bases each). Germline CDR1 and CDR2: SGHTS and YDEGEE. Trimming left V 4 bases short and J 1 base short, with 16 bases between. The CDR3 totals 16 residues. The CDR3 loop reads CASSEEGGWGTDTQYF. The CDR3 DNA sequence: TGTGCCAGCAGCGAGGAGGGGGGCTGGGGCACAGATACGCAGTATTTT.

This rearrangement joins TRBV11-1 to TRBJ2-4; the D is unclear. The ends were cut back, 5 bases at V and 0 bases at J, with 14 bases in the middle. The CDR3 extends over 16 amino acids. CDR1 is SGHAT, CDR2 FQDESV, per germline (reference sequence). This CDR3 is CASSPTITLAKNIQYF. CDR3 nucleotide sequence: TGTGCCAGCAGCCCGACAATTACTCTAGCCAAAAACATTCAGTACTTC. The entire variable domain, with the rest obtained from reference TRBV11-1 and TRBJ2-4, is as follows: EAEVAQSPRYKITEKSQAVAFWCDPISGHATLYWYRQILGQGPELLVQFQDESVVDDSQLPKDRFSAERLKGVDSTLKIQPAELGDSAMYLCASSPTITLAKNIQYFGAGTRLSVL.

V usage is TRBV18 and J usage is TRBJ1-1; D remains unclear. The V gene lost 0 bases and the J gene lost 5 bases, with 16 bases spanning the gap. CDR3 length equals 16 residues. CDR1 and CDR2 from the germline V gene are KGHSH and LQKENI. Here the CDR3 reads CASSPPGGGSGTEAFF. DNA of the CDR3: TGTGCCAGCTCACCACCGGGCGGAGGGAGCGGTACTGAAGCTTTCTTT.

The chain combines TRBV9 with TRBJ2-5; D not certain. This CDR3 comprises 13 residues. The V gene lost 1 base and the J gene lost 1 base, with 5 bases spanning the gap. CDR1 is SGDLS, CDR2 YYNGEE, per germline. The CDR3 sequence is CASSVNSQETQYF. The CDR3 nucleotides are TGTGCCAGCAGCGTAAACAGCCAAGAGACCCAGTACTTC.

The chain carries TRBV27 and TRBJ1-2, with a weak D call TRBD1 (5 bases). The V gene lost 11 bases and the J gene lost 4 bases, with 17 bases spanning the gap. The length of the CDR3 is 13 residues. In germline, CDR1 is MNHEY, CDR2 SMNVEV (reference sequence). CDR3 in amino acids: CAVSAGGGYGYTF. The CDR3 nucleotides read TGTGCCGTATCAGCGGGGGGTGGCTATGGCTACACCTTC.